These 12 T cell receptor beta chains share one sample of origin, sequenced in a study of identical twins. TCRdb recomputed calls from the 5' RACE reads with MiXCR, one row per CDR3 protein. This table holds 350,000 or so distinct CDR3 sequences, 12% found once. This sample was also put to use in a study of yellow fever vaccine responses in identical twins.

The sequencing sample was made of CD8+ T cells sorted from blood. These receptors were collected from a woman aged 18-29 years in good health.

This clonotype showed up just a few times. V is TRBV2 and J is TRBJ1-6; D gene uncertain. The CDR3 consists of 15 residues. The germline V gene has CDR1 SNHLY and CDR2 FYNNEI. The V and J ends lost 3 bases and 7 bases respectively, with 13 bases between them. The CDR3 nucleotides are TGTGCCAGCAGTGATTATGGGATAGGAAATTCACCCCTCCACTTT. Translating it yields CASSDYGIGNSPLHF.

This clonotype was counted between two and nine times. Here the CDR3 reads CASSEGAFEQFF. CDR3 in DNA: TGTGCCAGCAGTGAGGGGGCCTTTGAGCAGTTCTTC. The rearrangement links TRBV28 to TRBJ2-1; 7 nucleotides match TRBD1. The V and J ends lost 5 bases and 9 bases, in that order; junction bases with no gene match: 4. CDR3 length: 12 amino acids. Germline V lookup: CDR1 MDHEN, CDR2 SYDVKM.

CDR3 bases: TGCAGTGCCAAGTCGTACCGCTCTAACACTGAAGCTTTCTTT. This translates into CSAKSYRSNTEAFF. The genes are TRBV20-1 and TRBJ1-1; D unclear. From germline, CDR1 is DFQATT and CDR2 SNEGSKA (reference sequence). The CDR3 covers 14 residues. V was shortened by 6 bases and J by 2 bases, with 16 bases between the two germline ends.

This clonotype showed up just a few times. The chain links TRBV28 to TRBJ1-5, with D unresolved. Trimming left V 6 bases short and J 5 bases short, with 11 bases between. CDR1 is MDHEN and CDR2 is SYDVKM in the germline V gene. The CDR3 is made up of 13 amino acids. The CDR3 reads CASSAVAHQPQHF. CDR3 coding DNA: TGTGCCAGCAGCGCCGTAGCGCATCAGCCCCAGCATTTT.

CDR3 DNA: TGTGCCAACTCAGGGTATAGCACTGAAGCTTTCTTT. This encodes CANSGYSTEAFF. The chain is built from TRBV2 and TRBJ1-1; D is perhaps TRBD1 (5 bases). Germline assignment: CDR1 SNHLY and CDR2 FYNNEI. The ends were cut back, 10 bases at V and 4 bases at J, with 13 bases in the middle. This CDR3 spans 12 amino acids. Drawing the rest from reference TRBV2 and TRBJ1-1, the complete variable domain is EPEVTQTPSHQVTQMGQEVILRCVPISNHLYFYWYRQILGQKVEFLVSFYNNEISEKSEIFDDQFSVERPDGSNFTLKIRSTKLEDSAMYFCANSGYSTEAFFGQGTRLTVV.

This clonotype was counted a few times. The chain links TRBV27 to TRBJ1-5; D not resolved. Trimming took 0 bases from V and 6 from J, leaving 6 bases between them. The CDR3 contains 13 residues. The germline gives CDR1 MNHEY, CDR2 SMNVEV (reference sequence). CDR3 nucleotides: TGTGCCAGCAGTTTATCTGGTGTTCAGCCCCAGCATTTT. Encoded protein: CASSLSGVQPQHF.

Only a few counts were recorded for this clonotype. This rearrangement joins TRBV4-1 to TRBJ2-5; the D is unclear. V lost 4 bases, J lost 2 bases, and 14 bases lay in between. Looked up from germline, CDR1 is MGHRA and CDR2 is YSYEKL. The CDR3 runs 15 residues. CDR3 in DNA: TGCGCCAGCAGCCTAGGGCGGAAAACACAAGAGACCCAGTACTTC. Its protein is CASSLGRKTQETQYF.

The rearrangement links TRBV27 to TRBJ2-7; 8 bases line up with TRBD1. The CDR3 sequence is 12 residues long. Germline V gene data show CDR1 as MNHEY and CDR2 as SMNVEV (reference sequence). V was clipped by 5 bases and J by 6 bases; unmatched bases: 3. CDR3 bases: TGTGCCAGCAGTCCCAGGGGGCGCGAGCAGTACTTC. It codes for CASSPRGREQYF.

This clonotype has only a few counts. The CDR3 DNA is TGTGCCAGCAGCTTGAATCCCGGAGCCTCGCCTAATCAGCCCCAGCATTTT. It encodes CASSLNPGASPNQPQHF. The chain employs TRBV7-6 and TRBJ1-5; no clear D. In germline, CDR1 is SGHVS, CDR2 FNYEAQ. Trimming stripped 3 bases from V and 4 bases from J, with 19 bases between. The CDR3 runs to 17 residues.

This clonotype was detected many times. The V call is TRBV4-1, the J call TRBJ1-1; D remains ambiguous. Germline V lookup: CDR1 MGHRA, CDR2 YSYEKL. With 4 bases removed from V and 2 bases from J, the gap between germline ends came to 14 bases. This CDR3 has 15 amino acids. CDR3 sequence: CASSPLAGLNTEAFF. As DNA, the CDR3 is TGCGCCAGCAGCCCCCTCGCCGGACTAAACACTGAAGCTTTCTTT.

The chain recombines TRBV5-8 with TRBJ2-5; TRBD2 aligns across 13 bases. After removal of 4 bases from V and 4 bases from J, the junction contained 7 bases not matched to a gene. This CDR3 is 16 amino acids long. Germline V lookup: CDR1 SGHTS, CDR2 YDEGEE. The CDR3 sequence is CASSPGTSGMRETQYF. The CDR3 region has the DNA TGTGCCAGCAGCCCCGGGACTAGCGGGATGAGAGAGACCCAGTACTTC.

This clonotype was observed a handful of times. J is TRBJ1-1 and V is TRBV7-9; no firm D call. This CDR3 has 12 residues. Trimming took 3 bases from V and 4 from J, leaving 6 bases between them. Per germline, CDR1 SEHNR and CDR2 FQNEAQ (reference sequence). This CDR3 reads CASSFPGTEAFF. The CDR3 region has the DNA TGTGCCAGCAGCTTCCCGGGCACTGAAGCTTTCTTT.